This TCR beta chain was sequenced during a study of CD8+ T cells in alopecia areata. Study context: Treated individuals took tofacitinib by mouth, 5 to 10 mg twice daily. The study gave tofacitinib for 6 to 18 months, then 6 months off drug. General observations from the study: Lesional scalp, especially alopecia totalis/universalis, showed higher clonality than normal scalp.

This clone showed up just a few times. What it binds is unknown. Alopecia areata patients provided lesional scalp punch biopsies and peripheral blood. cDNA serving as the sequencing template came from extracted, reverse transcribed RNA. TCRdb's copy holds only in-frame clones and misses some; the assay was immunoSEQ multiplex PCR. Among about 130,000 clones listed, around 50% were seen once. Trimming removed 3 bases from V and 6 bases from J, with 15 bases in between. This CDR3 is 14 amino acids long. Germline CDR1 SGHAT, CDR2 FQNNGV. The TCR was taken from a human donor with alopecia areata. The sequenced sample was CD4+ T cells sorted from blood, obtained at week 0. The chain employs TRBV11-2 and TRBJ2-7, with D hard to call. The CDR3 spells CASSLSTLPLEQYF. In DNA form, the CDR3 reads TGTGCCAGCAGCTTGAGTACGCTCCCCCTCGAGCAGTACTTC.